These T cell receptor beta chains were read from a single sample in a study of metastatic and nonmetastatic thyroid tumors. MiXCR was used by TCRdb to re-call the PCR reads. The sample includes about 39,000 clones, around 18% of them seen just once. The sequenced material came from tumor tissue. The receptors come from a female donor with papillary thyroid cancer or a benign thyroid nodule (not recorded which). Some clones in this sample may be carry-over from other donors' samples. The CDR3 runs from the conserved cysteine through the conserved F or W. A D gene is named only where the DNA matches it firmly. Some rows have no size entry. The others give once, few or many, or a class for an expanded clone.

- | TRBJ1-3 | TRBV28 | TRBD1 | TGTGCCAGCAGTTTATGGGGGACAGACCCTGGAAACACCATATATTTT | CASSLWGTDPGNTIYF
many | TRBJ2-1 | TRBV11-2 | TRBD1 | TGTGCCAGCAACGGACAGGGCTCCTACAATGAGCAGTTCTTC | CASNGQGSYNEQFF
- | TRBJ2-2 | TRBV19 | - | TGTGCCAGTAGGACAGGCCCGAACACCGGGGAGCTGTTTTTT | CASRTGPNTGELFF
many | TRBJ1-1 | TRBV3-1 | TRBD1 | TGTGCTAGCAGCCAAGAAACTGACAGGGCTGGTGAAGCTTTCTTT | CASSQETDRAGEAFF
many | TRBJ1-2 | TRBV5-4 | TRBD1 | TGTGCCAGCAGCGTGACAGGGCTCCCCTTCTATGGCTACACCTTC | CASSVTGLPFYGYTF
many | TRBJ1-4 | TRBV5-1 | - | TGCGCCAGCGGTCGGTGGACAAATGAAAAACTGTTTTTT | CASGRWTNEKLFF
many | TRBJ2-5 | TRBV7-6 | - | TGTGCCAGCAGCTTGAGGACTGGAAACCAAGAGACCCAGTACTTC | CASSLRTGNQETQYF
medium-sized | TRBJ1-2 | TRBV28 | - | TGTGCCAGCAGTTTCGGGGGGGCCGGTCGCGGCTACACCTTC | CASSFGGAGRGYTF
many | TRBJ2-2 | TRBV12-3/TRBV12-4 | - | TGTGCCAGCAGCTTTATACCGGGCGTGAGGGCCGGGGAGCTGTTTTTT | CASSFIPGVRAGELFF
medium-sized | TRBJ2-1 | TRBV28 | TRBD1 | TGTGCCAGCAGTTTATACTCCTTCACGGACAGGGGATATGAGCAGTTCTTC | CASSLYSFTDRGYEQFF
- | TRBJ1-4 | TRBV20-1 | TRBD1 | TGCAGTGCTAGTCGTGACAGGGAGGAAAAACTGTTTTTT | CSASRDREEKLFF
many | TRBJ2-5 | TRBV20-1 | TRBD2 | TGCAGTGCTAGAGAATCGGGGGGACAAGAGACCCAGTACTTC | CSARESGGQETQYF
- | TRBJ1-2 | TRBV11-1 | - | TGTGCCAGCAGCTTTCGGACGGGGGGCGCTGGTAGTGGCTACACCTTC | CASSFRTGGAGSGYTF
- | TRBJ2-1 | TRBV20-1 | - | TGCAGTGCTACATCCGGAGGCAGTGAGCAGTTCTTC | CSATSGGSEQFF